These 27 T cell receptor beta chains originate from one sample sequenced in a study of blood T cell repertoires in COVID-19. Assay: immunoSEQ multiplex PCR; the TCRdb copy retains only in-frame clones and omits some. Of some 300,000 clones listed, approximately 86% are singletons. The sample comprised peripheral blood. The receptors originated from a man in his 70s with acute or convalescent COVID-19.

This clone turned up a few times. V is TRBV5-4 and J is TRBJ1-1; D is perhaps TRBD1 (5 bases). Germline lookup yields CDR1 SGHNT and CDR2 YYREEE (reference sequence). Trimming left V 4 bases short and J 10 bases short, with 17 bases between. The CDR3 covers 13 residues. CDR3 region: CASSASSGGGAFF. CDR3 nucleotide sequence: TGTGCCAGCAGCGCATCCTCGGGGGGGGGAGCTTTCTTT.

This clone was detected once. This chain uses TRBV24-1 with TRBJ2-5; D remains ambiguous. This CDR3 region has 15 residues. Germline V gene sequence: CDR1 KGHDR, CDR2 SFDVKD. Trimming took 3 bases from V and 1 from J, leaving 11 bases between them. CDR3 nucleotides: TGTGCCACCAGTGATGCGCGCCCAGGCCAAGAGACCCAGTACTTC. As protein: CATSDARPGQETQYF.

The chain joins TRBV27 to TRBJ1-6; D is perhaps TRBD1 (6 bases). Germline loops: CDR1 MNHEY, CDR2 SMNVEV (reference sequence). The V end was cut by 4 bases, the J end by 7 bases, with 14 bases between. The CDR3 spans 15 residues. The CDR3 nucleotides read TGTGCCAGCAGTTCGGGTTTCAGGGGCAATTCACCCCTCCACTTT. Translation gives CASSSGFRGNSPLHF.

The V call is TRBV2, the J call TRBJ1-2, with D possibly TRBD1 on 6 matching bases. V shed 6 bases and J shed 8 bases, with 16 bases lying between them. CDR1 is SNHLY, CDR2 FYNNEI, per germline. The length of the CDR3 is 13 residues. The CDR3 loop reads CASRPTGLGGYTF. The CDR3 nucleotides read TGTGCCAGCAGACCCACAGGGCTGGGGGGCTACACCTTC. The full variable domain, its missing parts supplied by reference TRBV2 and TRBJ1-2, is EPEVTQTPSHQVTQMGQEVILRCVPISNHLYFYWYRQILGQKVEFLVSFYNNEISEKSEIFDDQFSVERPDGSNFTLKIRSTKLEDSAMYFCASRPTGLGGYTFGSGTRLTVV.

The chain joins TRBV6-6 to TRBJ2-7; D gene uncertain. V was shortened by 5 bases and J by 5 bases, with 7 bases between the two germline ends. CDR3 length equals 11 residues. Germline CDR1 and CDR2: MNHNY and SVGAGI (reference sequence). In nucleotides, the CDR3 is TGTGCCAGCAGTGAGTATGACGAGCAGTACTTC. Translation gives CASSEYDEQYF.

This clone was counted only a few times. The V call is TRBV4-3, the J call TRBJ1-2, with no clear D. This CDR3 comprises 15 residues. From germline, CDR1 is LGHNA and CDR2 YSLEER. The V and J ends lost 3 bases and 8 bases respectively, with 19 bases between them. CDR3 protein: CASSQGGPVSQGYTF. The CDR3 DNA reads TGCGCCAGCAGCCAGGGAGGGCCAGTTTCGCAAGGCTACACCTTC.

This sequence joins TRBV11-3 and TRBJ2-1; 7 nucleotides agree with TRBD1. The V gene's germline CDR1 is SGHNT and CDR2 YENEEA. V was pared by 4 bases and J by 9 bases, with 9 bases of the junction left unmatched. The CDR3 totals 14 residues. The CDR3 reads CASSSQTGQVEQFF. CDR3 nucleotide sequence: TGTGCCAGCAGCTCCCAGACAGGGCAGGTTGAGCAGTTCTTC.

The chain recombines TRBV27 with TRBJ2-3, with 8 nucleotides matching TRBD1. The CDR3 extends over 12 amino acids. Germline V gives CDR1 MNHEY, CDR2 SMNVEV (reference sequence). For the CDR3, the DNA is TGTGCGGCCAGGGACAGGTCAGATACGCAGTATTTT. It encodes CAARDRSDTQYF.

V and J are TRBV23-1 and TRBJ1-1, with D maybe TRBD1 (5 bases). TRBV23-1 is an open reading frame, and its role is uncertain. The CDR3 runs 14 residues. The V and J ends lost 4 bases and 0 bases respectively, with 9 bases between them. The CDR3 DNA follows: TGCGCCAGCAGTCTTCAGGGCTTGAACACTGAAGCTTTCTTT. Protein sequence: CASSLQGLNTEAFF.

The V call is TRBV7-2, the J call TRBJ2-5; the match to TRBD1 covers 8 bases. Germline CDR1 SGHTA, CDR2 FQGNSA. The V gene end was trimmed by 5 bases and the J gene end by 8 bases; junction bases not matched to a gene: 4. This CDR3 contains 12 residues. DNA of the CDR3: TGTGCCAGCAGCCGGACAGGGACCACCCAGTACTTC. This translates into CASSRTGTTQYF.

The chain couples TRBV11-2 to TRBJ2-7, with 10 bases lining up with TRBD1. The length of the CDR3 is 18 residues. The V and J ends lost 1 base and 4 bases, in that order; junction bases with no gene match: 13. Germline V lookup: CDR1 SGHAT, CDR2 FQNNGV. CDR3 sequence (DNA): TGTGCCAGCAGCTTAGCCCCACCCCGACAGGGGGCAGGGTACGAGCAGTACTTC. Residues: CASSLAPPRQGAGYEQYF.

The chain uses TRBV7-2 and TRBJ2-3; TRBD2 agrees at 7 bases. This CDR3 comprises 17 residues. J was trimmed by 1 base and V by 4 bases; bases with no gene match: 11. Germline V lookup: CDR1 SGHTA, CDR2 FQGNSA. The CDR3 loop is CASSYQRLALRTDTQYF. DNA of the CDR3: TGTGCCAGCAGCTATCAGCGACTAGCCCTTCGCACAGATACGCAGTATTTT.

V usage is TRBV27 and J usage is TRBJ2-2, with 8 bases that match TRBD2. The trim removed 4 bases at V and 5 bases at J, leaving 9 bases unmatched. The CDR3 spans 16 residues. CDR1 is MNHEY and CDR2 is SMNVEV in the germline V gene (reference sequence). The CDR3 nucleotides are TGTGCCAGCAGTTCCCCAAGCGGCGGGGGGACCGGGGAGCTGTTTTTT. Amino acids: CASSSPSGGGTGELFF.

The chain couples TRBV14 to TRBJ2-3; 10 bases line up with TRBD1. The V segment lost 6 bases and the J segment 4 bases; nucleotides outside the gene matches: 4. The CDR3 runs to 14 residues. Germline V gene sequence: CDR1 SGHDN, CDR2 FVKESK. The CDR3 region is CASRRTGGADTQYF. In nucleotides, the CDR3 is TGTGCCAGCAGGCGGACAGGGGGAGCAGATACGCAGTATTTT.

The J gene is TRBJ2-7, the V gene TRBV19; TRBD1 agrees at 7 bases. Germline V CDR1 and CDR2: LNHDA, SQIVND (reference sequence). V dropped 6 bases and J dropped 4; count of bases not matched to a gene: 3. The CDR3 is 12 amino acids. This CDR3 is CASSPTGYEQYF. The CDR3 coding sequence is TGTGCCAGTAGCCCGACAGGGTACGAGCAGTACTTC.

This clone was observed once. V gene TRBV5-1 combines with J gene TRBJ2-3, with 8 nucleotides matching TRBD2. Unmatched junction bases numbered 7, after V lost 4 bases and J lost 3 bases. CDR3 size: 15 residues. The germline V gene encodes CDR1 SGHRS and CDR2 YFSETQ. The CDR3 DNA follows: TGCGCCAGCAGCCCGGAGGCGGGGGGTACAGATACGCAGTATTTT. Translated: CASSPEAGGTDTQYF.

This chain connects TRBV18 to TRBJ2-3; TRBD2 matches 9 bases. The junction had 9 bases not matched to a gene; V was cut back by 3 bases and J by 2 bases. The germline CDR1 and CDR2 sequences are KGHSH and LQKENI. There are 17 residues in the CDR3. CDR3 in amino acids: CASSPVQLAGTTDTQYF. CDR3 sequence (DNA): TGTGCCAGCTCACCGGTGCAGCTAGCGGGGACCACAGATACGCAGTATTTT.

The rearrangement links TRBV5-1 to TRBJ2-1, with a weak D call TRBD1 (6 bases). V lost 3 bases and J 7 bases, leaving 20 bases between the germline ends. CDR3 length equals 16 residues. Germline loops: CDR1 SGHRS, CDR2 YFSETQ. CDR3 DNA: TGCGCCAGCAGCTCGCGAACGAAGACAGGAGCGAATGAGCAGTTCTTC. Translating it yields CASSSRTKTGANEQFF.

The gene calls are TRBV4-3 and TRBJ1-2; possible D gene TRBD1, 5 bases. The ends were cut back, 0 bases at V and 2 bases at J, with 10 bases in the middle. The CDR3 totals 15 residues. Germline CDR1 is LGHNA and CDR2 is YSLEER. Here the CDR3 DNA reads TGCGCCAGCAGCCAAGACCCCCCAGGGAACTATGGCTACACCTTC. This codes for CASSQDPPGNYGYTF.

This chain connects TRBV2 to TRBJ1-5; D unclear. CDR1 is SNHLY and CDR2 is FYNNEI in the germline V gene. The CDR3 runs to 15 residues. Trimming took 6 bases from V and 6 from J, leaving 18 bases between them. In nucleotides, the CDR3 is TGTGCCAGCAGCAACTTCCGGGATCAAGTTCAGCCCCAGCATTTT. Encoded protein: CASSNFRDQVQPQHF.

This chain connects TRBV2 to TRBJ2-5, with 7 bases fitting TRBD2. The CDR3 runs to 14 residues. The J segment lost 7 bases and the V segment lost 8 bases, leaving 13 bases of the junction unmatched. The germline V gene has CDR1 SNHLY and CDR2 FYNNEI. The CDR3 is CASQRAGLPATQYF. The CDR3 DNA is TGTGCCAGCCAACGAGCGGGACTCCCCGCGACCCAGTACTTC. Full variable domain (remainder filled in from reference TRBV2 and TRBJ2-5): EPEVTQTPSHQVTQMGQEVILRCVPISNHLYFYWYRQILGQKVEFLVSFYNNEISEKSEIFDDQFSVERPDGSNFTLKIRSTKLEDSAMYFCASQRAGLPATQYFGPGTRLLVL.

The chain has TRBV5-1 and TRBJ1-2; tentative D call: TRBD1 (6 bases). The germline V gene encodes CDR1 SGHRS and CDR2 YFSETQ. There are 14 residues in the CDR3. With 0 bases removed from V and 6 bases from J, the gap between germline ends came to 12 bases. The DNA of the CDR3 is TGCGCCAGCAGCTTGGGACAGGCGAGAGATGGCTACACCTTC. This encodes CASSLGQARDGYTF. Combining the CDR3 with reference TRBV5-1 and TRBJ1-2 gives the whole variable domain KAGVTQTPRYLIKTRGQQVTLSCSPISGHRSVSWYQQTPGQGLQFLFEYFSETQRNKGNFPGRFSGRQFSNSRSEMNVSTLELGDSALYLCASSLGQARDGYTFGSGTRLTVV.

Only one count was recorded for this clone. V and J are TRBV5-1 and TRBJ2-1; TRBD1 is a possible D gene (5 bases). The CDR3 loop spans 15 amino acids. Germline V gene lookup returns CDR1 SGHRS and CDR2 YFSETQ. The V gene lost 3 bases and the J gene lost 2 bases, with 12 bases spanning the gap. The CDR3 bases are TGCGCCAGCAGCTCTGACTGGGGCGCCTACAATGAGCAGTTCTTC. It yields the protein CASSSDWGAYNEQFF.

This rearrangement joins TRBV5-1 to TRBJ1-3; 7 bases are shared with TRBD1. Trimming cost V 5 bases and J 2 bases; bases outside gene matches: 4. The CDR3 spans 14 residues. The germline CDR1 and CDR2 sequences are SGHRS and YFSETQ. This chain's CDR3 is CASRNDRAGNTIYF. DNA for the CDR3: TGCGCCAGCAGAAACGACAGGGCTGGAAACACCATATATTTT.

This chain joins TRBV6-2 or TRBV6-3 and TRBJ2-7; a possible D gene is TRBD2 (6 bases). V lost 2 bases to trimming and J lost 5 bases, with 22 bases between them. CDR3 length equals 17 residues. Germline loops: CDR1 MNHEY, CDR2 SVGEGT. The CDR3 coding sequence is TGTGCCAGCAGTTACGCCTTTTTCTCGGGAGTGTCGAACGAGCAGTACTTC. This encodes CASSYAFFSGVSNEQYF.

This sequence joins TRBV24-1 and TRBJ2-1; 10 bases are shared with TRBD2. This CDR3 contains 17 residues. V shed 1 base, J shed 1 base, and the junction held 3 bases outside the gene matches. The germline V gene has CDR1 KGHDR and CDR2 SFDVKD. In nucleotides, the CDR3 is TGTGCCACCAGTGATTTTGCTAGCGGGGGATCCTACAATGAGCAGTTCTTC. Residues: CATSDFASGGSYNEQFF.

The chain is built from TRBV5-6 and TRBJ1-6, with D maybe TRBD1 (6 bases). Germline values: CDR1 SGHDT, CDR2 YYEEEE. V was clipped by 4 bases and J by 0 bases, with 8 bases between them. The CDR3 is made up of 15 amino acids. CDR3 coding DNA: TGTGCCAGCAGCCCAGGGGTCTCCTATAATTCACCCCTCCACTTT. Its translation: CASSPGVSYNSPLHF.